This T cell receptor beta chain appears in the sequencing data of a study of Graves' ophthalmopathy and Graves' hyperthyroidism. RNA served as the template for amplifying TCR beta CDR3 regions. HTBI-primed first-round RT-PCR preceded second-round multiplex PCR. TCRdb re-derived calls from the multiplex PCR reads in MiXCR, one entry per CDR3 protein. The data contain over 450,000 distinct CDR3 sequences, over 13% of them singletons. Certain patients, namely those with other autoimmune diseases, uncontrolled infections, pregnancy or lactation, were excluded. PBMCs stemmed from over 9.5 ml of fresh peripheral blood. General observations from the study: Researchers report that a 13-signature model separated ophthalmopathy from stable hyperthyroidism, posting 87.88% sensitivity and 81.08% specificity. Blood repertoires reportedly contained most expanded thyroid clonotypes above 0.001 frequency.

This clonotype was counted ten times or more. Antigen unknown. The CDR3 is 12 amino acids. Trimming took off 2 bases at V and 7 bases at J, with 6 bases between the two ends. The germline V gene encodes CDR1 GTSNPN and CDR2 SVGIG (reference sequence). Material: blood. The rearrangement joins TRBV30 to TRBJ1-6; D is unresolved. The origin of this receptor is a woman aged 25 to 39 with Graves' ophthalmopathy. CDR3 DNA sequence: TGTGCCTGGAGTTTAGGGAATTCACCCCTCCACTTT. Encoded protein: CAWSLGNSPLHF.